The 27 T cell receptor beta chains below come from one sample, sequenced in a study of T cell changes during pregnancy in multiple sclerosis. Clones were read by immunoSEQ multiplex PCR, and TCRdb kept only the in-frame ones, dropping some. Among about 31,000 clones listed, roughly 86% were seen once. This material consisted of CD8+ T cells from peripheral blood mononuclear cells, taken before pregnancy. The receptors shown here come from a female donor with multiple sclerosis, enrolled in a pregnancy study.

The V gene is TRBV9, the J gene TRBJ2-5, with 13 bases identical to TRBD2. The V gene's germline CDR1 is SGDLS and CDR2 YYNGEE. CDR3 length: 14 amino acids. V gave up 3 bases and J gave up 5 bases; unmatched junction bases: 1. The CDR3 DNA follows: TGTGCCAGCAGCGCACTAGCGGGAGGGGAGACCCAGTACTTC. This encodes CASSALAGGETQYF. Combining the CDR3 with reference TRBV9 and TRBJ2-5 gives the whole variable domain DSGVTQTPKHLITATGQRVTLRCSPRSGDLSVYWYQQSLDQGLQFLIQYYNGEERAKGNILERFSAQQFPDLHSELNLSSLELGDSALYFCASSALAGGETQYFGPGTRLLVL.

This chain uses TRBV7-9 with TRBJ2-7; 11 bases align to TRBD2. Germline lookup yields CDR1 SEHNR and CDR2 FQNEAQ (reference sequence). This CDR3 is built from 16 residues. J gave up 1 base and V 5 bases, and 7 bases lay outside the gene matches. The CDR3 sequence: CASSPGTSGTSYEQYF. CDR3 sequence (DNA): TGTGCCAGCAGCCCCGGGACTAGCGGAACATCCTACGAGCAGTACTTC.

The CDR3 loop reads CASSLGTSGSYEQYF. The CDR3 DNA reads TGTGCCAGCAGTTTGGGGACTAGCGGGTCCTACGAGCAGTACTTC. This chain uses TRBV27 with TRBJ2-7, with 12 bases lining up with TRBD2. The CDR3 has 15 amino acids. The germline V gene has CDR1 MNHEY and CDR2 SMNVEV (reference sequence). Trimming cost V 3 bases and J 1 base; bases outside gene matches: 1.

The chain combines TRBV4-3 with TRBJ2-7; TRBD1 agrees at 9 bases. Trimming at V came to 1 base and at J to 2 bases, leaving 3 bases not matched to a gene. Germline CDR1 LGHNA, CDR2 YSLEER. The CDR3 sequence is 15 residues long. In DNA form, the CDR3 reads TGCGCCAGCAGCCAAGGGACAGGGGCGCCCTACGAGCAGTACTTC. It specifies CASSQGTGAPYEQYF.

The chain employs TRBV5-1 and TRBJ2-5, with D perhaps matching TRBD2 (7 bases). V was trimmed by 5 bases and J by 3 bases, leaving 20 bases between them. This CDR3 is 16 amino acids long. CDR1 is SGHRS, CDR2 YFSETQ, per germline. CDR3 DNA: TGCGCCAGCAGACTTGCCGTAGGGGGGGTCGAAGAGACCCAGTACTTC. Amino acids: CASRLAVGGVEETQYF.

The chain combines TRBV4-1 with TRBJ2-7; tentatively, D is TRBD1 (6 bases). From germline, CDR1 is MGHRA and CDR2 YSYEKL. Deletions cut 5 bases from V and 2 bases from J, with 16 bases between. This CDR3 spans 15 amino acids. The chain's CDR3 is CASSYSTGGPYEQYF. The CDR3 DNA follows: TGCGCCAGCAGCTATTCGACAGGAGGACCCTACGAGCAGTACTTC.

The gene calls are TRBV14 and TRBJ1-1; 8 nucleotides agree with TRBD1. V shed 1 base and J 5 bases; nucleotides not matched to a gene: 6. The CDR3 consists of 15 residues. Germline-derived CDR1 and CDR2 are SGHDN and FVKESK. Here the CDR3 reads CASSQAYRGGTEAFF. The CDR3, as DNA: TGTGCCAGCAGCCAAGCATACAGGGGGGGGACTGAAGCTTTCTTT.

This clone was seen a few times. The V call is TRBV2, the J call TRBJ1-1; D is unresolved. This CDR3 region has 14 residues. Germline loops: CDR1 SNHLY, CDR2 FYNNEI. Trimming stripped 9 bases from V and 1 base from J, with 15 bases between. CDR3 coding DNA: TGTGCCAGTTATGGAGGGCCCCCGAACACTGAAGCTTTCTTT. Amino acid sequence: CASYGGPPNTEAFF.

The chain employs TRBV11-3 and TRBJ2-7, with TRBD2 as a possible D gene (7 bases). CDR1 SGHNT and CDR2 YENEEA come from the germline V gene. V was shortened by 4 bases and J by 5 bases, with 15 bases between the two germline ends. CDR3 length: 14 amino acids. The CDR3: CASSSSGDYHEQYF. CDR3 in DNA: TGTGCCAGCAGCTCCTCAGGGGACTACCACGAGCAGTACTTC.

CDR3 sequence reads: CASSLELAGGQETQYF. The DNA of the CDR3 is TGTGCCAGCAGCTTAGAACTAGCGGGGGGACAAGAGACCCAGTACTTC. V gene TRBV7-9 combines with J gene TRBJ2-5, with TRBD2 matching over 12 bases. The CDR3 runs 16 residues. Germline V CDR1 and CDR2: SEHNR, FQNEAQ (reference sequence). Trimming removed 1 base from V and 2 bases from J; junction bases left unmatched: 2.

The chain links TRBV27 to TRBJ1-1, with D possibly TRBD1 on 6 matching bases. Between the trimmed V and J ends, which lost 5 bases and 4 bases, there was a span of 14 bases. Germline CDR1 is MNHEY and CDR2 is SMNVEV (reference sequence). The CDR3 loop spans 14 amino acids. The DNA for the CDR3 is TGTGCCAGCAGTAACTACAGGGCGGGCACTGAAGCTTTCTTT. Translation: CASSNYRAGTEAFF.

This clone has just one count. This rearrangement joins TRBV4-3 to TRBJ2-1; TRBD1 agrees at 7 bases. V shed 0 bases and J 0 bases; nucleotides not matched to a gene: 2. CDR3 length: 16 amino acids. CDR1 and CDR2 (germline): LGHNA, YSLEER. CDR3: CASSQDGDSSYNEQFF. The CDR3 nucleotides are TGCGCCAGCAGCCAAGATGGGGACAGCTCCTACAATGAGCAGTTCTTC.

The chain recombines TRBV7-3 with TRBJ2-3; D is unresolved. This CDR3 has 13 amino acids. V lost 1 base, J lost 3 bases, and 5 bases lay in between. CDR1 SGHTA and CDR2 FQGTGA come from the germline V gene. The CDR3 is CASSLKPTDTQYF. CDR3 nucleotide sequence: TGTGCCAGCAGCTTAAAGCCTACAGATACGCAGTATTTT.

The chain is built from TRBV4-3 and TRBJ2-7; D ambiguous. CDR3 length: 13 amino acids. Germline V gene sequence: CDR1 LGHNA, CDR2 YSLEER. V gave up 1 base and J gave up 1 base, with 5 bases separating them. In nucleotides, the CDR3 is TGCGCCAGCAGCCAAGGGCGGTCCTACGAGCAGTACTTC. Translating it yields CASSQGRSYEQYF.

The CDR3 DNA reads TGTGCCAGCAGCCCAGCGGGGTCCTACGAGCAGTACTTC. Protein: CASSPAGSYEQYF. The chain uses TRBV27 and TRBJ2-7, with TRBD2 matching 7 bases. J gave up 1 base and V 6 bases, and 3 bases lay outside the gene matches. The length of the CDR3 is 13 residues. CDR1 and CDR2 from the germline V gene are MNHEY and SMNVEV (reference sequence).

The J gene is TRBJ2-1, the V gene TRBV27; D uncertain. The V and J ends lost 0 bases and 7 bases respectively, with 13 bases between them. Germline V gene lookup returns CDR1 MNHEY and CDR2 SMNVEV (reference sequence). The CDR3 is made up of 15 amino acids. The CDR3 sequence is CASSLSNSPVNEQFF. In DNA, the CDR3 is TGTGCCAGCAGTTTATCGAACAGCCCCGTGAATGAGCAGTTCTTC.

The chain links TRBV27 to TRBJ2-1, with 8 bases identical to TRBD2. Trimming cost V 8 bases and J 4 bases; bases outside gene matches: 7. Germline CDR1 and CDR2: MNHEY and SMNVEV (reference sequence). The CDR3 extends over 14 amino acids. The CDR3 region is CASATSAKYNEQFF. In DNA, the CDR3 is TGTGCCAGCGCGACTAGCGCGAAATACAATGAGCAGTTCTTC.

Notes on this clone: A read error is likely here: a far larger clone is one base away. The CDR3 spells CASSSEAGSQPQHF. CDR3 DNA sequence: TGTGCCAGCAGCTCGGAAGCGGGCAGTCAGCCCCAGCATTTT. V gene TRBV11-2 combines with J gene TRBJ1-5; D not certain. The germline V and J ends were trimmed by 4 bases and 6 bases, with 13 bases remaining between them. CDR3 length: 14 amino acids. Looked up from germline, CDR1 is SGHAT and CDR2 is FQNNGV.

This clone was observed a handful of times. The rearrangement uses TRBV4-1 and TRBJ2-7, with 9 bases fitting TRBD1. The ends lost 3 bases at V and 7 bases at J; junction bases unmatched: 10. Germline V gene sequence: CDR1 MGHRA, CDR2 YSYEKL. The CDR3 is 15 amino acids. This chain's CDR3 is CASSQEGQGDGEQYF. For the CDR3, the DNA is TGCGCCAGCAGCCAGGAGGGACAGGGCGACGGAGAGCAGTACTTC.

The CDR3 DNA follows: TGTGCCAGCAGCTTAGAGGAGTACTACACCTTC. Translating it yields CASSLEEYYTF. V gene TRBV7-9 combines with J gene TRBJ1-2; D remains unclear. Germline CDR1 reads SEHNR; CDR2 reads FQNEAQ (reference sequence). Deletions cut 1 base from V and 10 bases from J, with 7 bases between. The CDR3 has 11 residues.

The V and J genes are TRBV19 and TRBJ1-2, with no clear D. The CDR3 loop spans 12 amino acids. Germline V lookup: CDR1 LNHDA, CDR2 SQIVND (reference sequence). V was shortened by 3 bases and J by 5 bases, with 7 bases between the two germline ends. CDR3 in DNA: TGTGCCAGTAGTATCGCGAATTATGGCTACACCTTC. It translates to CASSIANYGYTF.

J is TRBJ1-1 and V is TRBV18; D is unresolved. V lost 3 bases and J lost 0, with 11 bases in between. The CDR3 loop spans 15 amino acids. Germline CDR1 is KGHSH and CDR2 is LQKENI. The CDR3 nucleotides read TGTGCCAGCTCACCCTTCCGGGATCTGAACACTGAAGCTTTCTTT. Amino acid sequence: CASSPFRDLNTEAFF.

The chain employs TRBV11-2 and TRBJ1-1, with D hard to call. V lost 5 bases and J lost 5, with 9 bases in between. The CDR3 spans 12 residues. CDR1 SGHAT and CDR2 FQNNGV come from the germline V gene. CDR3 sequence (DNA): TGTGCCAGCAGCCCGAGCGGGACTGAAGCTTTCTTT. Residues: CASSPSGTEAFF.

The chain recombines TRBV11-2 with TRBJ1-1; D gene ambiguous. Trimming removed 3 bases from V and 1 base from J, with 15 bases in between. The CDR3 extends over 16 amino acids. Germline CDR1 and CDR2: SGHAT and FQNNGV. In DNA, the CDR3 is TGTGCCAGCAGCTTCACCTCCGGACTCCAGAACACTGAAGCTTTCTTT. It yields the protein CASSFTSGLQNTEAFF.

This chain uses TRBV6-5 with TRBJ1-1; 8 bases fit TRBD1. The V and J ends lost 3 bases and 1 base, in that order; junction bases with no gene match: 4. Germline V gene sequence: CDR1 MNHEY, CDR2 SVGAGI. The CDR3 is 15 residues long. CDR3 nucleotides: TGTGCCAGCAGTTATTCCGGGACAGGGAACACTGAAGCTTTCTTT. The encoded protein is CASSYSGTGNTEAFF.

The chain carries TRBV27 and TRBJ2-3; a weak D match, TRBD2 (6 bases). Trimming left V 2 bases short and J 0 bases short, with 9 bases between. The CDR3 has 15 amino acids. Germline CDR1 reads MNHEY; CDR2 reads SMNVEV (reference sequence). The DNA for the CDR3 is TGTGCCAGCAGTTTACTAAGCGGGAGCACAGATACGCAGTATTTT. It specifies CASSLLSGSTDTQYF.

J is TRBJ1-2 and V is TRBV7-2; 7 bases are shared with TRBD1. With V trimmed by 5 bases and J by 7 bases, 10 bases remained unmatched. The CDR3 extends over 14 amino acids. Germline V lookup: CDR1 SGHTA, CDR2 FQGNSA. The CDR3 loop reads CASSPATGAVGYTF. The CDR3 DNA sequence: TGTGCCAGCAGCCCCGCAACAGGGGCGGTTGGCTACACCTTC.